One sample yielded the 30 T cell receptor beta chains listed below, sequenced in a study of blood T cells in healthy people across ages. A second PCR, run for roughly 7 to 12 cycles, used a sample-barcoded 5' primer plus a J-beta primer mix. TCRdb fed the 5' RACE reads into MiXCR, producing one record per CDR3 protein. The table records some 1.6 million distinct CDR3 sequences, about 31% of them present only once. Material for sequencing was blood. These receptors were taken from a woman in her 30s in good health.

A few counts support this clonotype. CDR3 sequence: CASSKGGDSTDTQYF. The CDR3 DNA is TGTGCCAGCAGCAAAGGAGGGGACAGCACAGATACGCAGTATTTT. V gene TRBV21-1 combines with J gene TRBJ2-3; TRBD1, the D gene given by the table, was not confirmed from the DNA. TRBV21-1 has pseudogene status. The CDR3 has 15 residues.

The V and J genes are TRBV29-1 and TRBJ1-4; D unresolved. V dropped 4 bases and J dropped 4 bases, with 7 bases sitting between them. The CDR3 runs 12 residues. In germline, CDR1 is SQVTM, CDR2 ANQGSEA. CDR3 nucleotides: TGCAGCGTTGTGGGGAATAATGAAAAACTGTTTTTT. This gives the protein CSVVGNNEKLFF.

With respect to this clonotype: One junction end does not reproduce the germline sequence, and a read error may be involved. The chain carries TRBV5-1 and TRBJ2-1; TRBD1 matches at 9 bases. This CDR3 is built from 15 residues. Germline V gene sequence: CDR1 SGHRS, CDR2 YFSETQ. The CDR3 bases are TGCGCCAGCGGCTTACCGGGACAGGGCAACAATGAGCAGTTCTTC. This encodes CASGLPGQGNNEQFF.

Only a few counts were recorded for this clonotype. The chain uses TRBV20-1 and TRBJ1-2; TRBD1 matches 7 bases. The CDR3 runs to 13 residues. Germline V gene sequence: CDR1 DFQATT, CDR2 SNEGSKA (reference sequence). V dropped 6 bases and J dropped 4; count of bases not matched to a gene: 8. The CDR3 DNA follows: TGCAGTGCGATTTGGGGACAGCTCTATGGCTACACCTTC. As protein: CSAIWGQLYGYTF.

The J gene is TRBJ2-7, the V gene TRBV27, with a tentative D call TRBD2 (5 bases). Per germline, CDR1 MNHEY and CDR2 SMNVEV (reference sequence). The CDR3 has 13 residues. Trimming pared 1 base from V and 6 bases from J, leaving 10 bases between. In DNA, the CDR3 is TGTGCCAGCAGTTTATATAGGGAGACCGAGCAGTACTTC. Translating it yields CASSLYRETEQYF.

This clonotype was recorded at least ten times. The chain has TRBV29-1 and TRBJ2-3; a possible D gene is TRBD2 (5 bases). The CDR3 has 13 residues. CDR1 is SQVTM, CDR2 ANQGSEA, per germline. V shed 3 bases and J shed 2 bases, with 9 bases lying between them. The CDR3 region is CSVDEGYTDTQYF. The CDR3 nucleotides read TGCAGCGTTGATGAGGGCTACACAGATACGCAGTATTTT.

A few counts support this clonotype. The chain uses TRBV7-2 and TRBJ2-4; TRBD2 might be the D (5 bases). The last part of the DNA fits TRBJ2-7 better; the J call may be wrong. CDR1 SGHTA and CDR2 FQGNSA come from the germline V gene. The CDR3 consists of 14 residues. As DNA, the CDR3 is TGTGCCAGCAGCCCGCCCGAGAGGGCCCACGAGCAGTACTTC. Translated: CASSPPERAHEQYF.

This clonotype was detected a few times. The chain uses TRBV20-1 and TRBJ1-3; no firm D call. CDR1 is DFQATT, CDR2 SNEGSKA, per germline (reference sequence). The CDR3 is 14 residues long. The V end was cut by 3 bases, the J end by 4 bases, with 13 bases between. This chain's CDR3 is CSARALGRGNTIYF. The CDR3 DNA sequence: TGCAGTGCTAGGGCCCTGGGCAGAGGAAACACCATATATTTT.

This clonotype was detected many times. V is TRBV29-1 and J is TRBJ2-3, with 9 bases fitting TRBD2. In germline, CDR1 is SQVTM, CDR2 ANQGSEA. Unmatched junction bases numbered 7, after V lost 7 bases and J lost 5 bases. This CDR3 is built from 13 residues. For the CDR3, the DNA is TGCAGCGAGGTCGGCGGGAGGGGAGATACGCAGTATTTT. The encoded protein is CSEVGGRGDTQYF.

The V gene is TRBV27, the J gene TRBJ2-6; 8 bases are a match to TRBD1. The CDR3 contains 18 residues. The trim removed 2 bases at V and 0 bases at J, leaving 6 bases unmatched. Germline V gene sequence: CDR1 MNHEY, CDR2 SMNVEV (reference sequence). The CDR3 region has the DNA TGTGCCAGCAGTTTAAGGCAGGGGGCAACCTCTGGGGCCAACGTCCTGACTTTC. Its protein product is CASSLRQGATSGANVLTF.

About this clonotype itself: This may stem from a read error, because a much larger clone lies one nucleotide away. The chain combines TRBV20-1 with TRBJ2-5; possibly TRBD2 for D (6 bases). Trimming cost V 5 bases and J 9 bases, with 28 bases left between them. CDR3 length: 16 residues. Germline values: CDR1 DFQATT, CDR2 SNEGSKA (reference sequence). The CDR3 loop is CSAPPRQGRTREAQYF. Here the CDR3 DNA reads TGCAGTGCTCCTCCCCGCCAGGGCAGAACCAGGGAGGCCCAGTACTTC.

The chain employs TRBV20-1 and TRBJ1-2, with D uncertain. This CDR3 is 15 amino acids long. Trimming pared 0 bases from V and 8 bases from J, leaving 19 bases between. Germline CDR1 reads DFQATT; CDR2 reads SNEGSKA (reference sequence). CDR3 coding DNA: TGCAGTGCTAGAGATTCCCTACAGCGGGCGCCGGGCTACACCTTC. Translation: CSARDSLQRAPGYTF.

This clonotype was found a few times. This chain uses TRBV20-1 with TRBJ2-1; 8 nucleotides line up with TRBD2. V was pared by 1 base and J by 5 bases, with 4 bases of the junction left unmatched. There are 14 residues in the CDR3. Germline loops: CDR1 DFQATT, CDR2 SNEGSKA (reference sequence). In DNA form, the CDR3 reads TGCAGTGCTAGAGGACTAGCGAATCACAATGAGCAGTTCTTC. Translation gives CSARGLANHNEQFF.

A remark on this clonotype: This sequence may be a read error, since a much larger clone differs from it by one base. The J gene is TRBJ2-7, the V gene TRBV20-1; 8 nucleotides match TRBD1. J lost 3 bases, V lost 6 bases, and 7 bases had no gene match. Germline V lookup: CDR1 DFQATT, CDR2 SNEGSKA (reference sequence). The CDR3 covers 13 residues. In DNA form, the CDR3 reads TGCAGTGCCGCAAGGACAGGGAGCTACGAGCAGTACTTC. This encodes CSAARTGSYEQYF.

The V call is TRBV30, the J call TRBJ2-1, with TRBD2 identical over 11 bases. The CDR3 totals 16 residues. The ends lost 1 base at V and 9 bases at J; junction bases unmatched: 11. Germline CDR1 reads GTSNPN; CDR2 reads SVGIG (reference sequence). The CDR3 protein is CAWSATSGRTGGEQFF. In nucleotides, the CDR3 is TGTGCCTGGAGTGCAACTAGCGGGAGAACGGGGGGTGAGCAGTTCTTC.

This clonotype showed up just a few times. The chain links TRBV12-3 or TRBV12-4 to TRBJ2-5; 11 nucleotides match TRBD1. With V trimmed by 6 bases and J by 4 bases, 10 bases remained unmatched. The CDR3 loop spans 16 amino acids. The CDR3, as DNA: TGTGCCAGCAGGCTGACCGGGACAGGGGGTGGAGAGACCCAGTACTTC. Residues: CASRLTGTGGGETQYF.

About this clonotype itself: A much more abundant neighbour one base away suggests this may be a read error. Here the CDR3 reads CSASGGERETQYF. The DNA of the CDR3 is TGCAGCGCCTCCGGGGGGGAACGAGAGACCCAGTACTTC. The chain combines TRBV29-1 with TRBJ2-7; 8 positions agree with TRBD2. The end of the DNA is better explained by TRBJ2-5, so the J call may be wrong. This CDR3 has 13 residues. Looked up from germline, CDR1 is SQVTM and CDR2 is ANQGSEA.

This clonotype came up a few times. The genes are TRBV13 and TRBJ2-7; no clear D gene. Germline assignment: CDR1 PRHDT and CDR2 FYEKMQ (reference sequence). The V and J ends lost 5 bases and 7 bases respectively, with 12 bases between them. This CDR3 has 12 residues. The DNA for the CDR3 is TGTGCCAGCAGCCCCCATAGTTGGGAGCAGTACTTC. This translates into CASSPHSWEQYF.

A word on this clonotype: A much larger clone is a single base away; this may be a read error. This chain's CDR3 is CGVTYNEQFF. In nucleotides, the CDR3 is TGCGGCGTAACATACAATGAGCAGTTCTTC. The genes are TRBV29-1 and TRBJ2-1; D remains ambiguous. The CDR3 has 10 residues. Germline V lookup: CDR1 SQVTM, CDR2 ANQGSEA.

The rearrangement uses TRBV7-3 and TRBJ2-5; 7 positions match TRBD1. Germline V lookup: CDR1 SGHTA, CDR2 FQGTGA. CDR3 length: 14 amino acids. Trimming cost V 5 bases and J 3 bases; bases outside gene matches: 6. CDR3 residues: CASSETGNKETQYF. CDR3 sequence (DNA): TGTGCCAGCAGCGAGACAGGGAACAAAGAGACCCAGTACTTC.

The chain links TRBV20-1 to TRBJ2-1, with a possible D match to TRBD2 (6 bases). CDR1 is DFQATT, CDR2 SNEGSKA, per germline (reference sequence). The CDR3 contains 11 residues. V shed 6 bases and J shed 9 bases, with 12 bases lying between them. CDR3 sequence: CSAGDFSEQFF. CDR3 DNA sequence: TGCAGTGCAGGGGACTTTAGTGAGCAGTTCTTC.

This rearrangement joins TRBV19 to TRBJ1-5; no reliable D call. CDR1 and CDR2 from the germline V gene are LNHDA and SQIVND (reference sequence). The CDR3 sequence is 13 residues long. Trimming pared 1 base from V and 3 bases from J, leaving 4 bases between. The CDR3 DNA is TGTGCCAGTAGTATAGCCCTCAATCAGCCCCAGCATTTT. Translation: CASSIALNQPQHF.

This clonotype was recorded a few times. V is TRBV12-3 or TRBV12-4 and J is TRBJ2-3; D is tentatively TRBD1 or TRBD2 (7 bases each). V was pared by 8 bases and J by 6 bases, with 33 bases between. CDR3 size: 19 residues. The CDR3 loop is CASSRGGWPRGPTEDTQYF. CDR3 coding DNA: TGTGCCAGCTCCAGGGGGGGGTGGCCCCGGGGGCCCACTGAGGATACGCAGTATTTT.

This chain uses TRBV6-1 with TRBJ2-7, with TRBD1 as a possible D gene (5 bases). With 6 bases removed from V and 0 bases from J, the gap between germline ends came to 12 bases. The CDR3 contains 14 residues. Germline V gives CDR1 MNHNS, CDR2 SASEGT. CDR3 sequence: CASRYDSRSYEQYF. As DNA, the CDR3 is TGTGCCAGCAGATACGACAGCCGCTCCTACGAGCAGTACTTC.

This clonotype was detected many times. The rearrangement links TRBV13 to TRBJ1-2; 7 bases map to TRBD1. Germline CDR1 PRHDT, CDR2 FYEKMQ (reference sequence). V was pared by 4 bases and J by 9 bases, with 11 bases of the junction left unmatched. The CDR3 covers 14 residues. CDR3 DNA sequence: TGTGCCAGCAGCTCACGGACAGGCTACGAAAGCTACACCTTC. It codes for CASSSRTGYESYTF.

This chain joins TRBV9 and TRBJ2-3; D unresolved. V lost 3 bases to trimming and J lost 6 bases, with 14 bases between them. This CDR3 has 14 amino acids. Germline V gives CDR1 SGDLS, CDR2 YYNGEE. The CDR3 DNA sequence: TGTGCCAGCAGCGAGACCCCTGGGTCGGATACGCAGTATTTT. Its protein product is CASSETPGSDTQYF.

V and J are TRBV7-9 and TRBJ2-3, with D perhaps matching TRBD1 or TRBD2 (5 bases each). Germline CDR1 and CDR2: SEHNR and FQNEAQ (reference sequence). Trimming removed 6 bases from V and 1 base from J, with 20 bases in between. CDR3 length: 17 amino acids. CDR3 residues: CASSGIGADKGTDTQYF. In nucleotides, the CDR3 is TGTGCCAGCAGTGGGATAGGAGCGGACAAGGGCACAGATACGCAGTATTTT.

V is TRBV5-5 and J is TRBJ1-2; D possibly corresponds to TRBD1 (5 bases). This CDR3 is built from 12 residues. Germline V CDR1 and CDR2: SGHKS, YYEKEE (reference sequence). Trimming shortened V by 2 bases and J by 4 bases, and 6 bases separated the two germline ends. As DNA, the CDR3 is TGTGCCAGCAGCTTACAGGTCTATGGCTACACCTTC. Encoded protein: CASSLQVYGYTF.

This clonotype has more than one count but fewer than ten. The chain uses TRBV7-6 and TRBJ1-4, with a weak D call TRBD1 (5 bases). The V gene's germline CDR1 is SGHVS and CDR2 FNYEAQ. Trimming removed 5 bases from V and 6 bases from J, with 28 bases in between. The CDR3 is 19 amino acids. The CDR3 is CASSLRGPGFFFVHEKLFF. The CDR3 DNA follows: TGTGCCAGCAGCCTACGGGGACCGGGATTTTTTTTCGTCCATGAAAAACTGTTTTTT.

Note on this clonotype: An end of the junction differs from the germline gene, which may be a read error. The CDR3 region is CVSSPFTSNTEAFF. The CDR3 DNA sequence: TGTGTCAGCAGTCCCTTTACGTCCAACACTGAAGCTTTCTTT. V usage is TRBV12-3 or TRBV12-4 and J usage is TRBJ1-1; D not certain. The CDR3 totals 14 residues.